The 19 T cell receptor beta chains below all came from one sample that was sequenced in a study of read filtering for tumor transcriptome and immune sequencing. From approximately 430 ng of RNA, a library with molecular barcoded alpha/delta and beta/gamma adaptors was made. One entry per CDR3 protein, called by TCRdb with MiXCR from the reads. The sample shows fewer than 100,000 distinct CDR3 sequences, around 12% of them seen only once. The sample taken for sequencing was a population of CD138-negative cells sorted from bone marrow. The receptor set was obtained from a donor aged 40 or older with multiple myeloma.

This clonotype has a handful of counts. The chain joins TRBV27 to TRBJ2-7; D remains ambiguous. Germline V gene sequence: CDR1 MNHEY, CDR2 SMNVEV (reference sequence). V was trimmed by 3 bases and J by 4 bases, leaving 13 bases between them. The CDR3 totals 14 residues. CDR3 region: CASSFGSLAYEQYF. CDR3 DNA: TGTGCCAGCAGTTTCGGCAGTCTCGCTTACGAGCAGTACTTC.

To note about this clonotype: A much larger clone sits a single nucleotide away, making a read error possible. V gene TRBV20-1 combines with J gene TRBJ1-1, with D tentatively TRBD1 (6 bases). Germline V gives CDR1 DFQATT, CDR2 SNEGSKA (reference sequence). V lost 5 bases and J lost 1, with 17 bases in between. The length of the CDR3 is 15 residues. CDR3 coding DNA: TGCAGTGCTGATGGAAACAGGGCGGAGAACACTGAAGCTTTCTTT. It specifies CSADGNRAENTEAFF.

This clonotype was recorded many times. The CDR3 loop reads CASSMGGLLSTDTQYF. CDR3 in DNA: TGTGCCAGCAGCATGGGGGGACTTCTTAGCACAGATACGCAGTATTTT. The chain couples TRBV11-2 to TRBJ2-3; TRBD2 is a possible D gene (6 bases). Between the trimmed V and J ends, which lost 5 bases and 0 bases, there was a span of 15 bases. Germline loops: CDR1 SGHAT, CDR2 FQNNGV. This CDR3 region has 16 residues.

In this sample, this clonotype turned up a few times. Given a much more abundant clone one base away, this may be a read error. The rearrangement uses TRBV20-1 and TRBJ2-5; D perhaps matches TRBD1 (6 bases). This CDR3 is 12 amino acids long. V gave up 5 bases and J gave up 1 base, with 8 bases separating them. CDR1 is DFQATT and CDR2 is SNEGSKA in the germline V gene (reference sequence). The CDR3 sequence: CSAGDIQETQYF. DNA of the CDR3: TGCAGTGCTGGGGACATCCAAGAGACCCAGTACTTC.

A remark on this clonotype: At one of its ends the junction is not consistent with the germline gene, which may arise from a read error. V gene TRBV28 combines with J gene TRBJ2-1; TRBD1 matches 7 bases. This CDR3 is 16 amino acids long. The V gene's germline CDR1 is MDHEN and CDR2 SYDVKM. CDR3 DNA sequence: TGCGCCAGCAGTTTACGGACAGGTTCTTCCTACAGTGAGCAGTTCTTC. This codes for CASSLRTGSSYSEQFF. Filled out from reference TRBV28 and TRBJ2-1, the complete variable domain reads DVKVTQSSRYLVKRTGEKVFLECVQDMDHENMFWYRQDPGLGLRLIYFSYDVKMKEKGDIPEGYSVSREKKERFSLILESASTNQTSMYLCASSLRTGSSYSEQFFGPGTRLTVL.

This clonotype has a handful of counts. The V gene is TRBV5-1, the J gene TRBJ2-3, with D possibly being TRBD2 (6 bases). V was pared by 2 bases and J by 2 bases, with 12 bases between. The CDR3 is 15 amino acids. CDR1 and CDR2 (germline): SGHRS, YFSETQ. The DNA of the CDR3 is TGCGCCAGCAGCTTAACCGGGACTCCCACAGATACGCAGTATTTT. Encoded protein: CASSLTGTPTDTQYF. Variable domain in full (rest from reference TRBV5-1 and TRBJ2-3): KAGVTQTPRYLIKTRGQQVTLSCSPISGHRSVSWYQQTPGQGLQFLFEYFSETQRNKGNFPGRFSGRQFSNSRSEMNVSTLELGDSALYLCASSLTGTPTDTQYFGPGTRLTVL.

This clonotype showed up many times. V usage is TRBV11-2 and J usage is TRBJ2-7; D is uncertain. The CDR3 runs 15 residues. Trimming cost V 5 bases and J 2 bases, with 16 bases left between them. From germline, CDR1 is SGHAT and CDR2 FQNNGV. The CDR3 is CASSPLTRRAYEQYF. The CDR3 DNA follows: TGTGCCAGCAGCCCGCTAACCCGAAGGGCCTACGAGCAGTACTTC.

This clonotype was observed many times. The rearrangement uses TRBV20-1 and TRBJ2-7, with D uncertain. CDR1 is DFQATT, CDR2 SNEGSKA, per germline (reference sequence). The CDR3 length is 13 residues. The CDR3 DNA follows: TGCAGCGGATTCCTGAGCCGCTCCGTTGAGCAGTACTTC. Amino acids: CSGFLSRSVEQYF.

This clonotype was counted ten times or more. V usage is TRBV7-9 and J usage is TRBJ2-3; D is perhaps TRBD1 (6 bases). The V end lost 0 bases, the J end lost 6 bases, and 10 bases lay between the germline ends. The CDR3 runs 14 residues. Per the germline V gene, CDR1 is SEHNR and CDR2 is FQNEAQ (reference sequence). DNA for the CDR3: TGTGCCAGCAGCTTAGCGGGGGCATCTGATACGCAGTATTTT. It encodes CASSLAGASDTQYF.

The chain uses TRBV7-3 and TRBJ2-2; D gene uncertain. This CDR3 has 14 amino acids. Germline V CDR1 and CDR2: SGHTA, FQGTGA. Trimming pared 0 bases from V and 7 bases from J, leaving 9 bases between. CDR3 sequence reads: CASSLTVQGGELFF. In DNA, the CDR3 is TGTGCCAGCAGCTTAACCGTGCAAGGCGGGGAGCTGTTTTTT.

With respect to this clonotype: Without the conserved terminal phenylalanine or tryptophan, this CDR3 likely stems from a read error. The V call is TRBV5-6, the J call TRBJ2-3, with D possibly matching TRBD2 (6 bases). This CDR3 comprises 16 residues. Germline loops: CDR1 SGHDT, CDR2 YYEEEE. CDR3 sequence: CASSFFGTGRTDMQYI. The CDR3 region has the DNA TGTGCCAGCAGCTTCTTCGGGACTGGACGCACAGATATGCAGTATATT.

This clonotype was seen repeatedly, ten times or more. The chain has TRBV4-1 and TRBJ2-1, with D possibly TRBD2 on 7 matching bases. Trimming removed 0 bases at V and 10 bases at J, with 19 bases between. Germline V CDR1 and CDR2: MGHRA, YSYEKL. The CDR3 contains 16 residues. The CDR3 DNA reads as TGCGCCAGCAGCCAAGAAGGGGGAATGGCTAGCGGCGAGCAGTTCTTC. Protein sequence: CASSQEGGMASGEQFF.

The table lists this clonotype with a few counts. The CDR3 does not end in the conserved phenylalanine or tryptophan, so this is likely a read error. The J gene is TRBJ1-4, the V gene TRBV18; 9 nucleotides match TRBD1. CDR3 length: 14 residues. Germline V gene sequence: CDR1 KGHSH, CDR2 LQKENI. V shed 3 bases, J shed 7 bases, and the junction held 3 bases outside the gene matches. Here the CDR3 reads CASSPGDRVEKLFL. The DNA for the CDR3 is TGTGCCAGCTCACCCGGGGACAGGGTTGAAAAACTGTTTCTT.

The sample holds many counts of this clonotype. The V gene is TRBV24-1, the J gene TRBJ2-3; unclear D gene. Germline CDR1 reads KGHDR; CDR2 reads SFDVKD. Trimming removed 5 bases at V and 5 bases at J, with 4 bases between. CDR3 length equals 11 residues. Here the CDR3 DNA reads TGTGCCACCAGTGTTGAAGATACGCAGTATTTT. This gives the protein CATSVEDTQYF.

In its sample, this clonotype was seen many times. The gene calls are TRBV18 and TRBJ2-1; 8 bases are shared with TRBD1. Trimming removed 3 bases from V and 4 bases from J; junction bases left unmatched: 17. The germline V gene has CDR1 KGHSH and CDR2 LQKENI. This CDR3 region has 19 residues. The CDR3 is CASSPKPRGLAGTYNEQFF. The DNA of the CDR3 is TGTGCCAGCTCACCGAAACCCAGGGGGCTGGCGGGAACTTACAATGAGCAGTTCTTC.

Note on this clonotype: A much bigger clone sits one base away, suggesting this may be a read error. The chain uses TRBV5-4 and TRBJ2-3, with D perhaps being TRBD1 or TRBD2 (6 bases each). The CDR3 runs 16 residues. CDR1 is SGHNT, CDR2 YYREEE, per germline (reference sequence). The CDR3 is CASSWGRGSTQDMQYF. In DNA form, the CDR3 reads TGTGCCAGCAGCTGGGGGCGGGGCAGTACCCAGGATATGCAGTATTTT.

Note on this clonotype: Because it lacks the conserved phenylalanine or tryptophan at the end, this CDR3 is likely a read error. This chain joins TRBV7-2 and TRBJ1-1; D not resolved. The CDR3 contains 13 residues. V was shortened by 4 bases and J by 1 base, with 7 bases between the two germline ends. The germline V gene encodes CDR1 SGHTA and CDR2 FQGNSA. CDR3 in DNA: TGTGCCAGCAGCTCAGACAAGAACACTGAAGCTTTCTCT. It yields the protein CASSSDKNTEAFS.

Turning to this clonotype: A much larger clone lies one base from this, so it may be a read error. The chain joins TRBV28 to TRBJ2-7; TRBD1 agrees at 8 bases. CDR1 and CDR2 (germline): MDHEN, SYDVKM. Germline trimming cut 5 bases from V and 7 bases from J; bases unmatched to any gene: 13. The CDR3 totals 15 residues. The CDR3 is CASSARTGTTGEQYF. The CDR3 DNA reads TGTGCCAGCAGTGCTCGGACAGGGACCACAGGAGAGCAGTACTTC.

In the case of this clonotype: Here the CDR3 omits its conserved ending phenylalanine or tryptophan, so a read error is the likely source. The DNA is omitted, as the CDR3 cannot be located on it reliably, and the CDR3 follows TCRdb's listing. The chain has TRBV11-3 and TRBJ2-1; the table's D call, TRBD1, has no DNA check behind it. The germline gives CDR1 SGHNT, CDR2 YENEEA. The length of the CDR3 is 15 amino acids, counting both ends. CDR3 amino acids: CASTPVAGTYNEQLL.